This passage covers 24 T cell receptor beta chains from one sample sequenced in a study of blood T cells in healthy people across ages. Primed by a sample-barcoded 5' primer and a J-beta primer mix, a second PCR proceeded for about 6 to 12 cycles. TCRdb re-called the 5' RACE reads through MiXCR, storing one row per CDR3 protein. The data hold 650,000 to 800,000 distinct CDR3 sequences, with under 45% observed a single time. Sequencing was done on a sample of blood. The source of these receptors is a man in his sixties in good health.

This clonotype was seen only a few times. This rearrangement joins TRBV12-5 to TRBJ2-5; 8 bases line up with TRBD2. The V gene end was trimmed by 4 bases and the J gene end by 2 bases; junction bases not matched to a gene: 15. The CDR3 is 18 amino acids. In germline, CDR1 is LGHNT, CDR2 FRNRAP. For the CDR3, the DNA is TGTGCTAGTGGTTCCCCCGGGACTAGTAAATCAGGGCAAGAGACCCAGTACTTC. Protein: CASGSPGTSKSGQETQYF.

The chain links TRBV3-1 to TRBJ2-1, with 10 bases identical to TRBD2. The ends lost 4 bases at V and 3 bases at J; junction bases unmatched: 0. Germline V gene lookup returns CDR1 LGHDT and CDR2 YNNKEL (reference sequence). The CDR3 sequence is 14 residues long. This CDR3 reads CASSRTSGYNEQFF. CDR3 bases: TGTGCCAGCAGCCGGACTAGCGGCTACAATGAGCAGTTCTTC.

Written as DNA, the CDR3 is TGTGCCAGCAGCTTCGGGGCCAATGAGCAGTACTTC. It is translated as CASSFGANEQYF. The V gene is TRBV7-2, the J gene TRBJ2-5, with D perhaps being TRBD1 or TRBD2 (5 bases each). V lost 3 bases, J lost 11 bases, and 13 bases lay in between. The CDR3 extends over 12 amino acids. CDR1 is SGHTA and CDR2 is FQGNSA in the germline V gene.

CDR3 bases: TGTGCCAGCAGTTACTCACCGGGAGCGAACTATGGCTACACCTTC. As protein: CASSYSPGANYGYTF. The chain uses TRBV6-5 and TRBJ1-2, with D unresolved. CDR3 length equals 15 residues. V lost 0 bases and J lost 2, with 10 bases in between. Germline CDR1 is MNHEY and CDR2 is SVGAGI.

The chain is built from TRBV7-9 and TRBJ1-2; D is perhaps TRBD1 (5 bases). Germline lookup yields CDR1 SEHNR and CDR2 FQNEAQ (reference sequence). This CDR3 has 15 amino acids. V was cut by 5 bases and J by 4 bases, with 17 bases left in between. This CDR3 is CASSPGGLWAYGYTF. The CDR3 DNA is TGTGCCAGCAGCCCGGGGGGTTTATGGGCCTATGGCTACACCTTC.

The V gene is TRBV9, the J gene TRBJ2-7; tentatively, D is TRBD2 (6 bases). There are 15 residues in the CDR3. Per germline, CDR1 SGDLS and CDR2 YYNGEE. V shed 4 bases and J shed 1 base, with 15 bases lying between them. The CDR3 reads CASSPRTSSSYEQYF. The CDR3 DNA follows: TGTGCCAGCAGCCCTCGAACTAGCTCGTCCTACGAGCAGTACTTC.

This clonotype has more than one count but fewer than ten. The genes are TRBV20-1 and TRBJ1-1; D is uncertain. CDR3 length: 13 amino acids. V lost 7 bases and J lost 0, with 12 bases in between. Per germline, CDR1 DFQATT and CDR2 SNEGSKA (reference sequence). The CDR3, as DNA: TGCAGTGAAAGAAGGACCATGAACACTGAAGCTTTCTTT. Protein sequence: CSERRTMNTEAFF.

The chain has TRBV21-1 and TRBJ1-3. TRBV21-1 is listed as a pseudogene. The CDR3 runs 20 residues. The CDR3: CASSKQDDSPWDRSGNTIYF. The CDR3 DNA reads as TGTGCCAGCAGCAAACAAGATGACAGTCCATGGGACCGCTCTGGAAACACCATATATTTT.

In this sample, this clonotype turned up a few times. The rearrangement uses TRBV20-1 and TRBJ2-3; 7 bases match TRBD2. The CDR3 extends over 15 amino acids. The V gene's germline CDR1 is DFQATT and CDR2 SNEGSKA (reference sequence). The J segment lost 6 bases and the V segment lost 3 bases, leaving 12 bases of the junction unmatched. CDR3 protein: CSASPQRGPPDTQYF. The CDR3 DNA sequence: TGCAGTGCTAGCCCCCAGCGGGGCCCTCCCGATACGCAGTATTTT.

The V call is TRBV7-2, the J call TRBJ2-7; a possible D gene is TRBD2 (5 bases). Per germline, CDR1 SGHTA and CDR2 FQGNSA. The CDR3 loop spans 14 amino acids. V was shortened by 8 bases and J by 7 bases, with 21 bases between the two germline ends. DNA of the CDR3: TGTGCCAGCGCCTTAGCTCGGGATTACAATGAGCAGTACTTC. This translates into CASALARDYNEQYF. The variable domain in full, with the rest retrieved from reference TRBV7-2 and TRBJ2-7, is GAGVSQSPSNKVTEKGKDVELRCDPISGHTALYWYRQSLGQGLEFLIYFQGNSAPDKSGLPSDRFSAERTGGSVSTLTIQRTQQEDSAVYLCASALARDYNEQYFGPGTRLTVT.

This clonotype has just a few counts. The DNA of the CDR3 is TGTGCCAGCAGGGTCGGGACAGCGGGTTTGGCTGAAGCTTTCTTT. Amino acid sequence: CASRVGTAGLAEAFF. The chain combines TRBV6-6 with TRBJ1-1, with 7 bases that match TRBD1. The CDR3 length is 15 residues. Germline V gene data show CDR1 as MNHNY and CDR2 as SVGAGI (reference sequence). Unmatched junction bases numbered 13, after V lost 6 bases and J lost 6 bases.

A few counts support this clonotype. The genes are TRBV4-1 and TRBJ2-5; a weak D match, TRBD1 (6 bases). The ends were cut back, 5 bases at V and 5 bases at J, with 15 bases in the middle. The CDR3 is made up of 14 amino acids. Germline V gene sequence: CDR1 MGHRA, CDR2 YSYEKL. The CDR3 reads CASSRDISSETQYF. In DNA, the CDR3 is TGCGCCAGCAGCAGGGACATCAGTTCTGAGACCCAGTACTTC.

The V gene is TRBV20-1, the J gene TRBJ2-7; 8 bases are a match to TRBD2. This CDR3 comprises 14 residues. Germline values: CDR1 DFQATT, CDR2 SNEGSKA (reference sequence). Losses at the gene ends were 1 base for V and 10 bases for J; bases not matched to a gene: 12. CDR3 in amino acids: CSARVSLAGSLQYF. For the CDR3, the DNA is TGCAGTGCTAGAGTGAGCTTAGCGGGGTCCCTCCAGTACTTC.

This clonotype was detected only a few times. The genes are TRBV5-6 and TRBJ1-6, with D perhaps TRBD1 (5 bases). The V end lost 1 base, the J end lost 7 bases, and 15 bases lay between the germline ends. The germline gives CDR1 SGHDT, CDR2 YYEEEE. The CDR3 runs to 16 residues. CDR3 nucleotide sequence: TGTGCCAGCAGCTTGTCGGGGGGATTTCGCAATTCACCCCTCCACTTT. Protein product: CASSLSGGFRNSPLHF.

The V gene is TRBV7-6, the J gene TRBJ2-3; 12 bases agree with TRBD2. Germline V gene data show CDR1 as SGHVS and CDR2 as FNYEAQ. The trim removed 7 bases at V and 3 bases at J, leaving 5 bases unmatched. The CDR3 contains 15 residues. This CDR3 is CASTQTSGGTDTQYF. Written as DNA, the CDR3 is TGTGCCAGCACCCAGACTAGCGGGGGAACAGATACGCAGTATTTT.

The chain carries TRBV13 and TRBJ2-7; D might be TRBD1 or TRBD2, each matching 6 bases. The CDR3 extends over 15 amino acids. CDR1 is PRHDT, CDR2 FYEKMQ, per germline (reference sequence). Trimming cost V 6 bases and J 3 bases, with 18 bases left between them. The CDR3 protein is CASRPEGGSHYEQYF. CDR3 DNA sequence: TGTGCCAGCAGACCAGAGGGGGGATCCCACTACGAGCAGTACTTC.

This chain connects TRBV6-4 to TRBJ2-1; 10 bases align to TRBD2. The length of the CDR3 is 14 residues. The trim removed 8 bases at V and 8 bases at J, leaving 9 bases unmatched. Germline lookup yields CDR1 MRHNA and CDR2 SNTAGT. The CDR3 loop is CASGSGGANDEQFF. In DNA form, the CDR3 reads TGTGCCAGCGGGAGCGGGGGGGCAAACGATGAGCAGTTCTTC.

This clonotype has ten or more counts. The chain couples TRBV13 to TRBJ2-1; TRBD1 might be the D (5 bases). The V end lost 6 bases, the J end lost 5 bases, and 11 bases lay between the germline ends. This CDR3 has 13 residues. Germline V gene data show CDR1 as PRHDT and CDR2 as FYEKMQ (reference sequence). The CDR3 is CASRTVLNNEQFF. The DNA for the CDR3 is TGTGCCAGCAGGACAGTACTAAACAATGAGCAGTTCTTC.

V gene TRBV7-8 combines with J gene TRBJ2-1, with D perhaps TRBD1 (6 bases). Trimming removed 3 bases at V and 2 bases at J, with 11 bases between. Germline-derived CDR1 and CDR2 are SGHVS and FQNEAQ. The CDR3 loop spans 15 amino acids. DNA of the CDR3: TGTGCCAGCAGCTTGGCAGGGGAGACCTACAATGAGCAGTTCTTC. Encoded protein: CASSLAGETYNEQFF.

The CDR3 loop is CASSSTKKGTGELFF. Here the CDR3 DNA reads TGTGCCAGCAGTTCCACCAAGAAGGGCACCGGGGAGCTGTTTTTT. The chain is built from TRBV12-3 or TRBV12-4 and TRBJ2-2; D gene uncertain. The CDR3 length is 15 residues. The V end was cut by 4 bases, the J end by 4 bases, with 13 bases between.

The table lists this clonotype with many counts. The rearrangement uses TRBV11-2 and TRBJ2-2, with a weak D call TRBD1 (5 bases). The length of the CDR3 is 17 residues. Germline V gives CDR1 SGHAT, CDR2 FQNNGV. Trimming cost V 6 bases and J 6 bases, with 23 bases left between them. The CDR3 coding sequence is TGTGCCAGCAGAGTAGGGGCAAATCTAATGGTGGCCGGGGAGCTGTTTTTT. This translates into CASRVGANLMVAGELFF.

This clonotype appeared a few times. This sequence joins TRBV20-1 and TRBJ2-7, with 11 positions matching TRBD1. Germline lookup yields CDR1 DFQATT and CDR2 SNEGSKA (reference sequence). The J segment lost 4 bases and the V segment lost 0 bases, leaving 11 bases of the junction unmatched. The CDR3 runs 17 residues. CDR3 amino acids: CSARDPGRGTGGYEQYF. In nucleotides, the CDR3 is TGCAGTGCTAGAGATCCAGGGAGGGGGACAGGGGGGTACGAGCAGTACTTC.

The chain's CDR3 is CASTGPQETQYF. The CDR3 nucleotides are TGTGCCAGCACCGGACCCCAAGAGACCCAGTACTTC. The chain uses TRBV6-5 and TRBJ2-5; unclear D gene. Germline CDR1 MNHEY, CDR2 SVGAGI. This CDR3 is built from 12 residues. With 7 bases removed from V and 1 base from J, the gap between germline ends came to 7 bases.

The chain employs TRBV12-3 or TRBV12-4 and TRBJ2-5, with 8 bases lining up with TRBD2. CDR3 length: 14 residues. V shed 5 bases and J 5 bases; nucleotides not matched to a gene: 7. CDR3 residues: CASSPRLATETQYF. CDR3 sequence (DNA): TGTGCCAGCAGTCCCAGACTAGCGACGGAGACCCAGTACTTC.